The clone carrying this T cell receptor (beta chain) was observed at least ten times. This entry is derived from a study of low-dose radiotherapy and immunotherapy resistance in tumors. The time point is: before trial treatment. Germline V gives CDR1 GTSNPN, CDR2 SVGIG (reference sequence). The germline V and J ends were trimmed by 3 bases and 8 bases, with 16 bases remaining between them. The CDR3 sequence is 13 residues long. TRAV- and TRBV-specific primers were used for first-strand cDNA, which covered alpha and beta chains. With a constant-region primer and a V-primer adapter, TCRs were subjected to roughly 18 PCR cycles of amplification. TCRdb itself ran the reads through MiXCR, one entry per CDR3 protein. The sample lists approximately 90,000 distinct CDR3 sequences; 15% to 20% were seen once.

The TCR originated in a male donor with prostate cancer. V and J are TRBV30 and TRBJ1-1; D ambiguous. Sequenced here: PBMCs, sampled before treatment. CDR3 loop: CAWRPSTLKEAFF. The CDR3 nucleotides read TGTGCCTGGAGACCTTCGACCCTAAAAGAAGCTTTCTTT.